Shown below are 30 T cell receptor beta chains from a single sample sequenced in a study of cytomegalovirus exposure and HLA in healthy donors. Libraries were prepared by immunoSEQ multiplex PCR; TCRdb keeps only in-frame clonotypes and omits some of them. The sample records roughly 150,000 clones, more than 85% being singletons. The sample consisted of PBMCs. The receptors come from a man aged 18 to 30 in good health and CMV-seronegative.

The chain recombines TRBV30 with TRBJ2-1; a possible D gene is TRBD1 (6 bases). Trimming removed 4 bases at V and 2 bases at J, with 15 bases between. Germline V gene lookup returns CDR1 GTSNPN and CDR2 SVGIG (reference sequence). The CDR3 has 15 residues. CDR3 sequence reads: CAWKTGALTYNEQFF. CDR3 nucleotides: TGTGCCTGGAAGACAGGAGCCTTGACCTACAATGAGCAGTTCTTC.

The chain is built from TRBV9 and TRBJ2-2, with 8 nucleotides matching TRBD2. There are 17 residues in the CDR3. J was trimmed by 0 bases and V by 0 bases; bases with no gene match: 4. The V gene's germline CDR1 is SGDLS and CDR2 YYNGEE. Written as DNA, the CDR3 is TGTGCCAGCAGCGTAGCGGGGGGGGCCACGAACACCGGGGAGCTGTTTTTT. Its protein is CASSVAGGATNTGELFF.

This clone turned up a few times. This chain uses TRBV5-4 with TRBJ2-1; 14 nucleotides align to TRBD2. CDR1 and CDR2 from the germline V gene are SGHNT and YYREEE (reference sequence). This CDR3 spans 15 amino acids. Unmatched junction bases numbered 1, after V lost 2 bases and J lost 6 bases. Here the CDR3 reads CASSFGTSGSNEQFF. The CDR3 DNA is TGTGCCAGCAGCTTCGGGACTAGCGGGAGCAATGAGCAGTTCTTC. Full variable domain (missing parts from reference TRBV5-4 and TRBJ2-1): ETGVTQSPTHLIKTRGQQVTLRCSSQSGHNTVSWYQQALGQGPQFIFQYYREEENGRGNFPPRFSGLQFPNYSSELNVNALELDDSALYLCASSFGTSGSNEQFFGPGTRLTVL.

The V gene is TRBV9, the J gene TRBJ1-3, with 7 bases matching TRBD1. The V gene end was trimmed by 4 bases and the J gene end by 5 bases; junction bases not matched to a gene: 9. This CDR3 spans 15 amino acids. Germline V lookup: CDR1 SGDLS, CDR2 YYNGEE. The CDR3 spells CASSPRDSGRNTIYF. The CDR3 DNA is TGTGCCAGCAGCCCCCGGGACAGTGGACGAAACACCATATATTTT.

The J gene is TRBJ2-1, the V gene TRBV7-2; tentative D call: TRBD2 (6 bases). Germline assignment: CDR1 SGHTA and CDR2 FQGNSA. The CDR3 is 15 residues long. V dropped 6 bases and J dropped 5 bases, with 17 bases sitting between them. Written as DNA, the CDR3 is TGTGCCAGCAGTCGAAGGGACTTGTCGAACAATGAGCAGTTCTTC. Its protein is CASSRRDLSNNEQFF.

This clone was recorded only once. The gene calls are TRBV2 and TRBJ2-5; D remains ambiguous. The CDR3 is 13 residues long. V was cut by 4 bases and J by 2 bases, with 8 bases left in between. Germline V gene lookup returns CDR1 SNHLY and CDR2 FYNNEI. CDR3: CASSARLQETQYF. The CDR3 coding sequence is TGTGCCAGCAGTGCCAGATTACAAGAGACCCAGTACTTC.

This sequence joins TRBV5-4 and TRBJ2-1; the D is unclear. Germline V gives CDR1 SGHNT, CDR2 YYREEE (reference sequence). This CDR3 is 14 amino acids long. V lost 0 bases and J 9 bases, leaving 13 bases between the germline ends. The DNA for the CDR3 is TGTGCCAGCAGCTTGGACTATGCGTGGAGTGAGCAGTTCTTC. Amino acid sequence: CASSLDYAWSEQFF.

The chain combines TRBV9 with TRBJ2-2, with TRBD2 matching over 8 bases. CDR3 size: 18 residues. Germline lookup yields CDR1 SGDLS and CDR2 YYNGEE. After removal of 3 bases from V and 5 bases from J, the junction contained 15 bases not matched to a gene. The CDR3, as DNA: TGTGCCAGCAGCGCCCCCCTCCGCGGGGGGAGCCCTACCGGGGAGCTGTTTTTT. This translates into CASSAPLRGGSPTGELFF.

The chain recombines TRBV27 with TRBJ2-1, with D possibly TRBD2 on 6 matching bases. Trimming cost V 3 bases and J 5 bases, with 23 bases left between them. CDR1 and CDR2 from the germline V gene are MNHEY and SMNVEV (reference sequence). This CDR3 has 18 amino acids. The CDR3: CASSFREPGPGIDNEQFF. Here the CDR3 DNA reads TGTGCCAGCAGTTTCCGGGAGCCGGGCCCTGGGATAGACAATGAGCAGTTCTTC.

The chain recombines TRBV2 with TRBJ2-3; 9 bases match TRBD2. The CDR3 sequence is 16 residues long. Germline V CDR1 and CDR2: SNHLY, FYNNEI. Losses at the gene ends were 4 bases for V and 6 bases for J; bases not matched to a gene: 11. DNA for the CDR3: TGTGCCAGCAGTGGTTCCCTGGCGGGGGGGCAGGATACGCAGTATTTT. Its translation is CASSGSLAGGQDTQYF.

The chain couples TRBV5-6 to TRBJ1-2; D is possibly TRBD1 (6 bases). The V end was cut by 5 bases, the J end by 1 base, with 15 bases between. This CDR3 has 15 amino acids. Germline CDR1 and CDR2: SGHDT and YYEEEE. CDR3 nucleotides: TGTGCCAGCAGGGGGGCCGGGACCTTTAACTATGGCTACACCTTC. Amino acids: CASRGAGTFNYGYTF.

The chain has TRBV28 and TRBJ2-3; 15 bases fit TRBD2. CDR3 length: 18 amino acids. V dropped 3 bases and J dropped 4; count of bases not matched to a gene: 8. Germline loops: CDR1 MDHEN, CDR2 SYDVKM. Written as DNA, the CDR3 is TGTGCCAGCAGTTTCGGACTAGCGGGAGGGGGGCCCCCAGATACGCAGTATTTT. Translated: CASSFGLAGGGPPDTQYF.

The genes are TRBV5-4 and TRBJ2-1, with 14 bases lining up with TRBD2. Germline trimming cut 3 bases from V and 4 bases from J; bases unmatched to any gene: 12. CDR3 size: 19 residues. Per the germline V gene, CDR1 is SGHNT and CDR2 is YYREEE (reference sequence). As DNA, the CDR3 is TGTGCCAGCAGCTCGGGACTAGCGGGGGCTAAAGTTTCATACAATGAGCAGTTCTTC. Translating gives CASSSGLAGAKVSYNEQFF. Together with reference TRBV5-4 and TRBJ2-1, the CDR3 gives the full variable domain: ETGVTQSPTHLIKTRGQQVTLRCSSQSGHNTVSWYQQALGQGPQFIFQYYREEENGRGNFPPRFSGLQFPNYSSELNVNALELDDSALYLCASSSGLAGAKVSYNEQFFGPGTRLTVL.

The chain carries TRBV2 and TRBJ2-5; D perhaps matches TRBD2 (7 bases). The germline CDR1 and CDR2 sequences are SNHLY and FYNNEI. CDR3 size: 15 residues. V lost 3 bases and J lost 5, with 16 bases in between. The CDR3 coding sequence is TGTGCCAGCAGTGACGGTCGGGGGGCTTGGGAGACCCAGTACTTC. This translates into CASSDGRGAWETQYF. The full variable domain, completed using reference TRBV2 and TRBJ2-5, is EPEVTQTPSHQVTQMGQEVILRCVPISNHLYFYWYRQILGQKVEFLVSFYNNEISEKSEIFDDQFSVERPDGSNFTLKIRSTKLEDSAMYFCASSDGRGAWETQYFGPGTRLLVL.

The rearrangement links TRBV7-3 to TRBJ2-3; no definite D call. This CDR3 is built from 14 residues. The V end was cut by 0 bases, the J end by 4 bases, with 8 bases between. Germline V gene data show CDR1 as SGHTA and CDR2 as FQGTGA. CDR3 coding DNA: TGTGCCAGCAGCTTAACCGTTGGAGCAGATACGCAGTATTTT. Translating it yields CASSLTVGADTQYF.

The rearrangement links TRBV11-3 to TRBJ2-7, with 7 positions matching TRBD2. The trim removed 5 bases at V and 0 bases at J, leaving 10 bases unmatched. Germline values: CDR1 SGHNT, CDR2 YENEEA. The CDR3 runs to 16 residues. The CDR3 region is CASSPDWGGSSYEQYV. CDR3 coding DNA: TGTGCCAGCAGCCCGGATTGGGGGGGAAGCTCCTACGAGCAGTACGTC.

V and J are TRBV7-6 and TRBJ2-3; a weak D match, TRBD2 (5 bases). Germline-derived CDR1 and CDR2 are SGHVS and FNYEAQ. This CDR3 region has 15 residues. The V gene lost 1 base and the J gene lost 5 bases, with 13 bases spanning the gap. The CDR3 protein is CASSLVPWTLDTQYF. The CDR3 DNA follows: TGTGCCAGCAGCTTAGTCCCATGGACTCTAGATACGCAGTATTTT.

The chain joins TRBV6-1 to TRBJ2-7, with 8 bases aligning to TRBD1. The germline V gene encodes CDR1 MNHNS and CDR2 SASEGT. V was pared by 9 bases and J by 4 bases, with 8 bases of the junction left unmatched. This CDR3 is built from 13 residues. The CDR3 DNA reads TGTGCCAGAAAACAGGGGGGTTTGTACGAGCAGTACGTC. As protein: CARKQGGLYEQYV.

The chain links TRBV10-3 to TRBJ2-7; 9 bases match TRBD1. The CDR3 totals 16 residues. Germline assignment: CDR1 ENHRY and CDR2 SYGVKD. J gave up 1 base and V 3 bases, and 7 bases lay outside the gene matches. In nucleotides, the CDR3 is TGTGCCATCAGTGATCCCGGGACAGGGACGTCCTACGAGCAGTACGTC. It translates to CAISDPGTGTSYEQYV.

V is TRBV29-1 and J is TRBJ2-3, with 7 bases identical to TRBD2. The CDR3 sequence is 13 residues long. V was pared by 3 bases and J by 4 bases, with 4 bases of the junction left unmatched. Germline lookup yields CDR1 SQVTM and CDR2 ANQGSEA. In DNA form, the CDR3 reads TGCAGCGTTGAGCGGGAGTCCGCAGATACGCAGTATTTT. Translation: CSVERESADTQYF.

In this sample, this clone turned up once. The chain links TRBV20-1 to TRBJ1-1; tentatively, D is TRBD1 (5 bases). V was clipped by 3 bases and J by 7 bases, with 9 bases between them. The V gene's germline CDR1 is DFQATT and CDR2 SNEGSKA (reference sequence). The CDR3 is 11 residues long. This CDR3 is CSASPGGEAFF. CDR3 DNA sequence: TGCAGTGCTAGCCCGGGGGGTGAAGCTTTCTTT.

This clone appeared a single time. V gene TRBV14 combines with J gene TRBJ1-1; the D gene is possibly TRBD1 (5 bases). With 3 bases removed from V and 0 bases from J, the gap between germline ends came to 8 bases. The CDR3 has 14 residues. The germline CDR1 and CDR2 sequences are SGHDN and FVKESK. CDR3 in amino acids: CASSHWGVNTEAFF. The CDR3 DNA follows: TGTGCCAGCAGCCATTGGGGGGTGAACACTGAAGCTTTCTTT.

This chain connects TRBV27 to TRBJ1-2; D possibly corresponds to TRBD1 (6 bases). Germline-derived CDR1 and CDR2 are MNHEY and SMNVEV (reference sequence). This CDR3 has 15 amino acids. Trimming took off 6 bases at V and 1 base at J, with 15 bases between the two ends. Here the CDR3 reads CASRVGGALNYGYTF. DNA for the CDR3: TGTGCCAGCAGGGTAGGGGGGGCACTTAACTATGGCTACACCTTC.

This clone was seen only a few times. The V and J genes are TRBV7-8 and TRBJ2-3, with 9 bases identical to TRBD2. V shed 2 bases and J 2 bases; nucleotides not matched to a gene: 17. The CDR3 totals 20 residues. CDR1 and CDR2 (germline): SGHVS, FQNEAQ. CDR3 region: CASSLRASGRPIMHTDTQYF. CDR3 nucleotide sequence: TGTGCCAGCAGCTTAAGGGCCAGCGGGAGGCCCATCATGCACACAGATACGCAGTATTTT.

In this sample, this clone turned up once. The V gene is TRBV4-3, the J gene TRBJ2-3; a possible D gene is TRBD2 (5 bases). The CDR3 is 18 residues long. The germline V gene encodes CDR1 LGHNA and CDR2 YSLEER. V lost 4 bases and J 0 bases, leaving 20 bases between the germline ends. The CDR3 sequence is CASSRVVWGALSTDTQYF. As DNA, the CDR3 is TGCGCCAGCAGCCGGGTGGTCTGGGGAGCCCTGAGCACAGATACGCAGTATTTT.

The chain is built from TRBV19 and TRBJ1-5; 7 positions match TRBD1. The V segment lost 6 bases and the J segment 2 bases; nucleotides outside the gene matches: 7. The germline CDR1 and CDR2 sequences are LNHDA and SQIVND (reference sequence). This CDR3 is built from 15 residues. Here the CDR3 DNA reads TGTGCCAGTAGGCTCACAGGGGTCGGCAATCAGCCCCAGCATTTT. Amino acid sequence: CASRLTGVGNQPQHF. Filled out from reference TRBV19 and TRBJ1-5, the complete variable domain reads DGGITQSPKYLFRKEGQNVTLSCEQNLNHDAMYWYRQDPGQGLRLIYYSQIVNDFQKGDIAEGYSVSREKKESFPLTVTSAQKNPTAFYLCASRLTGVGNQPQHFGDGTRLSIL.

CDR3: CASSLGLAGVTDTQYF. As DNA, the CDR3 is TGCGCCAGCAGCTTGGGACTAGCGGGGGTAACAGATACGCAGTATTTT. V is TRBV5-1 and J is TRBJ2-3; 12 bases align to TRBD2. Unmatched junction bases numbered 2, after V lost 0 bases and J lost 3 bases. Germline CDR1 and CDR2: SGHRS and YFSETQ. This CDR3 has 16 amino acids.

The CDR3 spells CASSEGSSGKTQYF. The CDR3, as DNA: TGTGCCAGCAGTGAAGGGTCTTCGGGGAAGACCCAGTACTTC. V usage is TRBV25-1 and J usage is TRBJ2-5, with D possibly TRBD2 on 5 matching bases. In germline, CDR1 is MGHDK, CDR2 SYGVNS. There are 14 residues in the CDR3. V was trimmed by 2 bases and J by 6 bases, leaving 13 bases between them. The whole variable domain, filled in from reference TRBV25-1 and TRBJ2-5, reads EADIYQTPRYLVIGTGKKITLECSQTMGHDKMYWYQQDPGMELHLIHYSYGVNSTEKGDLSSESTVSRIRTEHFPLTLESARPSHTSQYLCASSEGSSGKTQYFGPGTRLLVL.

The chain couples TRBV5-4 to TRBJ1-2; TRBD1 is a possible D gene (6 bases). Trimming shortened V by 4 bases and J by 8 bases, and 12 bases separated the two germline ends. CDR3 length: 12 residues. The germline CDR1 and CDR2 sequences are SGHNT and YYREEE (reference sequence). The CDR3 DNA reads as TGTGCCAGCAGCAAGGACAGTTTAGGCTACACCTTC. Translation: CASSKDSLGYTF.

The chain recombines TRBV5-1 with TRBJ2-2; 8 bases match TRBD1. V shed 4 bases, J shed 1 base, and the junction held 3 bases outside the gene matches. Germline-derived CDR1 and CDR2 are SGHRS and YFSETQ. This CDR3 is 15 amino acids long. CDR3 loop: CASSPGQGNTGELFF. The CDR3 DNA sequence: TGCGCCAGCAGCCCTGGACAGGGGAACACCGGGGAGCTGTTTTTT. Combining the CDR3 with reference TRBV5-1 and TRBJ2-2 gives the whole variable domain KAGVTQTPRYLIKTRGQQVTLSCSPISGHRSVSWYQQTPGQGLQFLFEYFSETQRNKGNFPGRFSGRQFSNSRSEMNVSTLELGDSALYLCASSPGQGNTGELFFGEGSRLTVL.